This record looks at one T cell receptor (beta chain) sequence and its context. Its cognate antigen is unknown. This entry comes from a study of post-analysis software for immune sequencing data. Overall study findings and caveats: There were roughly 5 TRBV segments more frequent in patients than controls, and TRBV5-6, TRBV5-1 and TRBV20-1 were among them.

Included in the TCR beta cDNA libraries were unique molecular identifiers. MiXCR, applied by TCRdb to the PCR reads, yields one record per CDR3 protein. The data show under 900,000 distinct CDR3 sequences, about 50% seen once. The germline gives CDR1 LGHNA, CDR2 YNFKEQ. V was trimmed by 4 bases and J by 5 bases, leaving 9 bases between them. The CDR3 length is 13 residues. The TCR comes from a girl under 18 with multiple sclerosis. What was sequenced was blood. The chain joins TRBV4-2 to TRBJ2-1; D not certain. As DNA, the CDR3 is TGTGCCAGCAGCCCCGGCGCAGACAATGAGCAGTTCTTC. Translating it yields CASSPGADNEQFF.